This section outlines one T cell receptor beta chain sequence together with its context. Its antigen is unknown. The data belong to a study of graft-versus-host responses after intestinal transplantation. This table comes from immunoSEQ multiplex PCR, and its TCRdb copy is limited to in-frame clones, with some not included. This sample yields roughly 93,000 clones, of which roughly 93% are seen a single time; around 0.49% belongs to the top ten. With V trimmed by 4 bases and J by 8 bases, 11 bases remained unmatched. The CDR3 has 16 residues. Germline loops: CDR1 MNHEY, CDR2 SMNVEV (reference sequence).

The chain carries TRBV27 and TRBJ1-4; 9 bases are a match to TRBD1. The receptor's source is a human donor who received an intestinal transplant. The material sequenced was unstimulated CD8+ T cells sorted from spleen or lymph node cells, taken before intestinal transplant. CDR3 sequence: CASSSSQGAKGEKLFF. CDR3 DNA: TGTGCCAGCAGTTCTTCACAGGGGGCTAAGGGAGAAAAACTGTTTTTT.